This T cell receptor beta chain stems from a study of cytomegalovirus exposure and HLA in healthy donors. Study conclusions and caveats: One cluster of highly shared sequence variants probably arose as a sequencing artifact.

In the PCR, 60 Vbeta and 13 Jbeta primers were used. Using immunoSEQ multiplex PCR, the repertoire was profiled, and TCRdb retains in-frame clones only, with some absent. The repertoire holds roughly 68,000 clones, 60% to 85% seen once, with roughly 5% in the top ten. Turning to this clone: Its antigen remains unidentified.

The germline V gene has CDR1 MNHEY and CDR2 SVGAGI. The CDR3 is 15 amino acids. Deletions cut 0 bases from V and 2 bases from J, with 11 bases between. The chain carries TRBV6-5 and TRBJ2-7; D uncertain. This receptor was obtained from a male donor in good health and CMV-seropositive. Sequencing was carried out using PBMCs. The CDR3 is CASSYSPLGTYEQYF. DNA for the CDR3: TGTGCCAGCAGTTACTCGCCGCTGGGCACCTACGAGCAGTACTTC.